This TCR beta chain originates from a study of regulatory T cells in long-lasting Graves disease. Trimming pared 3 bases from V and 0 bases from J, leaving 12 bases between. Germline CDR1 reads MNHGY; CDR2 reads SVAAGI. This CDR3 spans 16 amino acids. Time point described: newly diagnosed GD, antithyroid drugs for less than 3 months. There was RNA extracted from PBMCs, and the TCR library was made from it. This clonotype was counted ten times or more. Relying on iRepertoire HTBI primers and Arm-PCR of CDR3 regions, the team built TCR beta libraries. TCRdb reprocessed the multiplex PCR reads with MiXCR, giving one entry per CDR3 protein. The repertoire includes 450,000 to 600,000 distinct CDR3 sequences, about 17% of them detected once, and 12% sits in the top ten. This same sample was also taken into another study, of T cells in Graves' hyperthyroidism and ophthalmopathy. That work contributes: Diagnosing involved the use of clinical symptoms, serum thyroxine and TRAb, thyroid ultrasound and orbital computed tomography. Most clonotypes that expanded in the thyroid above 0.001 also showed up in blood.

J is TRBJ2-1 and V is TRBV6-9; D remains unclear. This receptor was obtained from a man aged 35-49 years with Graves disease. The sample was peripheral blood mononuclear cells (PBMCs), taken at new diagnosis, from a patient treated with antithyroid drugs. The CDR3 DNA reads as TGTGCCAGCAGTTACAGTACTACAAGCTCCTACAATGAGCAGTTCTTC. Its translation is CASSYSTTSSYNEQFF.